What follows are 9 T cell receptor beta chains derived from one specimen sequenced in a study of blood T cells in healthy people across ages. A sample-barcoded 5' primer and a J-beta primer mix were used in a second PCR of roughly 6 to 11 cycles. TCRdb processed the 5' RACE reads anew with MiXCR; each CDR3 protein has one entry. The sample lists some 1.4 million distinct CDR3 sequences, about 43% occurring once. Sequenced material: blood. These receptor sequences come from a woman younger than 35 in good health.

CDR3 sequence: CASSQEVGTGPNSPLHF. The CDR3 nucleotides read TGTGCCAGCAGCCAAGAAGTAGGGACAGGGCCTAATTCACCCCTCCACTTT. The chain has TRBV3-1 and TRBJ1-6, with 9 bases identical to TRBD1. J lost 6 bases, V lost 0 bases, and 6 bases had no gene match. The CDR3 contains 17 residues. The germline CDR1 and CDR2 sequences are LGHDT and YNNKEL (reference sequence).

The rearrangement joins TRBV12-3 or TRBV12-4 to TRBJ2-3; D ambiguous. There are 14 residues in the CDR3. The ends were cut back, 5 bases at V and 11 bases at J, with 20 bases in the middle. The chain's CDR3 is CASSTKPSRGRQYF. CDR3 DNA sequence: TGTGCCAGCAGTACAAAACCCTCCCGAGGCAGGCAGTATTTT.

V gene TRBV19 combines with J gene TRBJ2-3; D uncertain. Per germline, CDR1 LNHDA and CDR2 SQIVND (reference sequence). The V end was cut by 4 bases, the J end by 1 base, with 15 bases between. The CDR3 covers 16 residues. CDR3 DNA: TGTGCCAGTAGTAGAAGGAGCAGTAAGGGCACAGATACGCAGTATTTT. This encodes CASSRRSSKGTDTQYF. Full variable domain (missing parts from reference TRBV19 and TRBJ2-3): DGGITQSPKYLFRKEGQNVTLSCEQNLNHDAMYWYRQDPGQGLRLIYYSQIVNDFQKGDIAEGYSVSREKKESFPLTVTSAQKNPTAFYLCASSRRSSKGTDTQYFGPGTRLTVL.

This chain connects TRBV7-2 to TRBJ2-3; D may be TRBD2 (6 bases). The CDR3 totals 13 residues. Trimming took 5 bases from V and 8 from J, leaving 14 bases between them. CDR1 and CDR2 (germline): SGHTA, FQGNSA. DNA of the CDR3: TGTGCCAGCAGCCAGGCTAGCGAGGGTACGCAGTATTTT. This sequence encodes CASSQASEGTQYF.

V is TRBV15 and J is TRBJ2-1, with 7 bases that match TRBD2. CDR1 is LNHNV, CDR2 YYDKDF, per germline (reference sequence). CDR3 length equals 19 residues. The trim removed 3 bases at V and 0 bases at J, leaving 14 bases unmatched. The CDR3 sequence: CATSRKEGAGVYSYNEQFF. CDR3 DNA: TGTGCCACCAGCAGGAAAGAAGGGGCGGGGGTATACTCCTACAATGAGCAGTTCTTC.

CDR3 sequence: CASSLSGQGNNEQFF. The CDR3 nucleotides are TGCGCCAGCAGCTTATCCGGACAGGGAAACAATGAGCAGTTCTTC. The chain employs TRBV5-1 and TRBJ2-1; TRBD1 matches at 8 bases. The junction had 6 bases not matched to a gene; V was cut back by 2 bases and J by 5 bases. The length of the CDR3 is 15 residues. Germline CDR1 SGHRS, CDR2 YFSETQ.

This clonotype came up a few times. The rearrangement links TRBV29-1 to TRBJ2-3, with TRBD2 matching 13 bases. The CDR3 length is 18 residues. Per the germline V gene, CDR1 is SQVTM and CDR2 is ANQGSEA. Trimming removed 3 bases from V and 2 bases from J; junction bases left unmatched: 11. The CDR3 DNA reads TGCAGCGTTGAGGGGACTAGCGGGGCAGGCCTTGCCACAGATACGCAGTATTTT. Amino acids: CSVEGTSGAGLATDTQYF.

This clonotype came up a few times. The genes are TRBV9 and TRBJ1-2; D is possibly TRBD1 (6 bases). The CDR3 is 14 residues long. With 4 bases removed from V and 7 bases from J, the gap between germline ends came to 17 bases. The V gene's germline CDR1 is SGDLS and CDR2 YYNGEE. CDR3 loop: CASSPRGPGAGYTF. The DNA for the CDR3 is TGTGCCAGCAGCCCCCGGGGACCAGGGGCTGGCTACACCTTC. Supplemented by reference TRBV9 and TRBJ1-2, the full variable domain reads DSGVTQTPKHLITATGQRVTLRCSPRSGDLSVYWYQQSLDQGLQFLIQYYNGEERAKGNILERFSAQQFPDLHSELNLSSLELGDSALYFCASSPRGPGAGYTFGSGTRLTVV.

This clonotype was seen once. The chain carries TRBV6-1 and TRBJ2-7; tentatively, D is TRBD1 or TRBD2 (5 bases each). The CDR3 totals 13 residues. Germline V gene data show CDR1 as MNHNS and CDR2 as SASEGT. Trimming left V 6 bases short and J 2 bases short, with 11 bases between. The CDR3 loop is CASSWDAPYEQYF. CDR3 DNA sequence: TGTGCCAGCAGCTGGGACGCCCCCTACGAGCAGTACTTC.